This T cell receptor beta chain appears in the sequencing data of a study of T cell responses to AZD1222 COVID-19 vaccine (dated by TCRdb to about 2021). In terms of the full investigation: AZD1222 recipients whose second dose came at about 4 weeks and those whose second dose came at about 12 weeks were combined into one group, since spike-specific TCR depth and breadth did not differ between the two schedules. TCR sequencing was performed for roughly 250 trial participants, of whom roughly 200 were given two doses of AZD1222 and some 26 were given two doses of MenACWY control vaccine. Enrollment into the trials was organized by age into subgroups of 18-55, 56-69 and 70-plus years, and those subgroups contained about 150, 27 and 61 TCR-sequenced participants, respectively. Points the paper makes about the study in general: Because no day 14 peak-response samples were available, the repertoires could be characterized only after the peak T cell response. Participants were mostly white British, with more females than males. The authors suggested clonal diversity may have been underestimated. The 56-69-year group was small, and its depth increase did not reach significance, likely because of low power. After two AZD1222 doses, both the breadth and the depth of spike-specific TCRs were significantly higher than at day 0 and than in MenACWY recipients. Only a handful of AZD1222 recipients were SARS-CoV-2 seropositive at baseline, limiting conclusions about previously exposed vaccinees. Reportedly, close to half of the unique spike-specific TCRs recognized epitopes lying outside the regions that are mutated in the B.1.351 and B.1.1.7 variants. The whole spike protein was spanned by vaccine-associated CD4 TCRs, and dominant responses were seen in regions 160-218 and 743-854.

Comments on this clone: No antigen is known for it. Per-base quality was not reported, and no clone a single base away is much larger than it.

The CDR3 regions of human TCRbeta chains were subjected to immunosequencing. On the authors' methods: Repertoire TCRs were matched against a reference library of SARS-CoV-2-specific TCRs generated with the MIRA antigen-specificity platform. Breadth was defined as the fraction of unique TCRs that were SARS-CoV-2-associated. Depth was defined as the fraction of total T cells that were SARS-CoV-2-associated. Using the MIRA data, every spike-specific TCR was mapped to the spike region that the TCR reacted to and assigned to either a CD4 or a CD8 class. Log10-transformed breadth and depth values were compared by one-way ANOVA with Sidak's multiple comparisons tests. TCRdb retrieved this table from immuneACCESS and kept in-frame rearrangements only. Not all clones are present; in checked studies, unresolved V genes account for under half, and no reason is known for the remainder. V and J calls and clone size come straight from that table; D and trimming were deduced from the DNA. Here the sample has around 160,000 clones; about 91% occur a single time. The ten largest make up under 1.5% of the sample.

According to the study, the label for this sample's time point signals: baseline before first vaccination. Vaccinee samples were obtained from the UK trials COV001 and COV002, which included a single-blind randomized controlled phase 2/3 trial of AZD1222 (ChAdOx1 nCoV-19) in healthy adults. Trial participant PBMC samples were collected at day 0 and day 28 after the second dose for TCRbeta chain sequencing. The junction carries 19 bases between V and J, which are trimmed by 4 bases and 0 bases respectively. From the germline V gene, CDR1 is SGHRS and CDR2 is YFSETQ. The CDR3 covers 17 residues, taking in both the cysteine and the phenylalanine. Only the CDR3 DNA stays, 51 bases, in frame from base 1.

The clonotype comes from an adult in good health. The sequencing used peripheral blood, collected on day 0 of AZD1222 vaccination. The sequence is built from TRBV5-1 and TRBJ1-1, with TRBD1 tentatively as D gene (5 bases match). This receptor carries the CDR3 CASSRWSRGAMNTEAFF. At the DNA level, the sequence is TGCGCCAGCAGCCGCTGGAGTAGGGGTGCCATGAACACTGAAGCTTTCTTT.